Listed here are 29 T cell receptor beta chains from one sample, sequenced in a study of T cell changes during pregnancy in multiple sclerosis. Measured with immunoSEQ multiplex PCR; TCRdb has only the in-frame clones, and not every one. In the table there are around 36,000 clones, roughly 90% of which are singletons. The source material was CD8+ T cells from peripheral blood mononuclear cells, sampled in the first trimester of pregnancy. All receptors come from a female donor with multiple sclerosis, enrolled in a pregnancy study.

The chain recombines TRBV19 with TRBJ1-2; D is perhaps TRBD1 (5 bases). CDR1 is LNHDA and CDR2 is SQIVND in the germline V gene (reference sequence). The CDR3 is 14 amino acids. V was shortened by 1 base and J by 6 bases, with 12 bases between the two germline ends. The CDR3 loop reads CASSIVDPGNGYTF. The DNA of the CDR3 is TGTGCCAGTAGTATAGTTGACCCAGGGAATGGCTACACCTTC.

The chain has TRBV10-1 and TRBJ2-5; TRBD1 agrees at 7 bases. From germline, CDR1 is WNHNN and CDR2 SYGVQD (reference sequence). Trimming at V came to 9 bases and at J to 2 bases, leaving 21 bases not matched to a gene. The CDR3 runs to 18 residues. Here the CDR3 DNA reads TGCGCCAGAACGCCCAGGGGGTTGGCACGGTACCCTCAAGAGACCCAGTACTTC. This gives the protein CARTPRGLARYPQETQYF.

This rearrangement joins TRBV13 to TRBJ2-7, with D perhaps TRBD1 (5 bases). The CDR3 sequence is 14 residues long. The V gene's germline CDR1 is PRHDT and CDR2 FYEKMQ (reference sequence). V gave up 5 bases and J gave up 2 bases, with 13 bases separating them. The CDR3 DNA is TGTGCCAGCAGCACCGGACACCAAACCTACGAGCAGTACTTC. This codes for CASSTGHQTYEQYF.

The chain couples TRBV13 to TRBJ2-3; the match to TRBD1 covers 8 bases. In germline, CDR1 is PRHDT, CDR2 FYEKMQ (reference sequence). This CDR3 has 15 amino acids. V was clipped by 3 bases and J by 3 bases; unmatched bases: 5. CDR3 in DNA: TGTGCCAGCAGCTTGGACAGGGTTGTTACAGATACGCAGTATTTT. Its protein is CASSLDRVVTDTQYF.

V and J are TRBV27 and TRBJ2-3, with D perhaps TRBD2 (5 bases). Deletions cut 2 bases from V and 2 bases from J, with 8 bases between. The CDR3 length is 14 residues. Germline CDR1 MNHEY, CDR2 SMNVEV (reference sequence). CDR3 in amino acids: CASSLLASTDTQYF. CDR3 sequence (DNA): TGTGCCAGCAGTTTACTAGCATCCACAGATACGCAGTATTTT.

This chain joins TRBV7-8 and TRBJ2-7; D remains ambiguous. Germline values: CDR1 SGHVS, CDR2 FQNEAQ. Trimming cost V 4 bases and J 2 bases, with 21 bases left between them. The CDR3 is 17 residues long. The CDR3 nucleotides read TGTGCCAGCAGCTCCGAAACGTCGGCGGCGTACACCTACGAGCAGTACTTC. It codes for CASSSETSAAYTYEQYF. Variable domain in full (rest from reference TRBV7-8 and TRBJ2-7): GAGVSQSPRYKVAKRGQDVALRCDPISGHVSLFWYQQALGQGPEFLTYFQNEAQLDKSGLPSDRFFAERPEGSVSTLKIQRTQQEDSAVYLCASSSETSAAYTYEQYFGPGTRLTVT.

Here the CDR3 reads CASSEFNNQPQHF. The CDR3 coding sequence is TGTGCCAGCAGTGAATTTAACAATCAGCCCCAGCATTTT. This chain connects TRBV6-1 to TRBJ1-5; D not certain. Germline assignment: CDR1 MNHNS and CDR2 SASEGT. The CDR3 has 13 amino acids. Trimming shortened V by 2 bases and J by 3 bases, and 5 bases separated the two germline ends.

V usage is TRBV19 and J usage is TRBJ1-6; D gene uncertain. Germline loops: CDR1 LNHDA, CDR2 SQIVND (reference sequence). Trimming cost V 6 bases and J 7 bases, with 13 bases left between them. The CDR3 is made up of 14 amino acids. CDR3 protein: CASRAGERNSPLHF. The CDR3 DNA is TGTGCCAGTAGGGCCGGGGAAAGGAATTCACCCCTCCACTTT.

In this sample, this clone turned up once. V is TRBV11-1 and J is TRBJ2-5; D is unresolved. Deletions cut 0 bases from V and 7 bases from J, with 9 bases between. Germline values: CDR1 SGHAT, CDR2 FQDESV (reference sequence). The CDR3 runs to 13 residues. Here the CDR3 reads CASSLAASGTQYF. The CDR3 nucleotides read TGTGCCAGCAGCTTAGCGGCATCGGGGACCCAGTACTTC.

Judged by abundance, this clone is medium-sized. This chain links TRBV6-4 with TRBJ1-2, with D unresolved. Germline CDR1 reads MRHNA; CDR2 reads SNTAGT. The CDR3 loop spans 16 amino acids. V was cut by 2 bases and J by 4 bases, with 17 bases left in between. Written as DNA, the CDR3 is TGTGCCAGCAGTGACACCCCTCAAGCCCCGATCTATGGCTACACCTTC. Its translation is CASSDTPQAPIYGYTF.

The chain joins TRBV11-2 to TRBJ1-4; tentatively, D is TRBD1 (6 bases). V lost 1 base to trimming and J lost 8 bases, with 11 bases between them. There are 14 residues in the CDR3. From germline, CDR1 is SGHAT and CDR2 FQNNGV. The CDR3 loop reads CASSLVRGNEKLFF. The CDR3 coding sequence is TGTGCCAGCAGCTTAGTCAGGGGTAACGAAAAACTGTTTTTT.

The rearrangement joins TRBV15 to TRBJ1-5; D not certain. The CDR3 has 14 residues. Trimming removed 0 bases at V and 6 bases at J, with 9 bases between. Germline V gene data show CDR1 as LNHNV and CDR2 as YYDKDF (reference sequence). CDR3 loop: CATSREVEAQPQHF. The DNA of the CDR3 is TGTGCCACCAGCAGAGAGGTTGAGGCTCAGCCCCAGCATTTT. The full variable domain, in which reference TRBV15 and TRBJ1-5 provide the parts outside the CDR3, is DAMVIQNPRYQVTQFGKPVTLSCSQTLNHNVMYWYQQKSSQAPKLLFHYYDKDFNNEADTPDNFQSRRPNTSFCFLDIRSPGLGDTAMYLCATSREVEAQPQHFGDGTRLSIL.

The chain links TRBV14 to TRBJ2-3; D gene unclear. The CDR3 is 11 amino acids. V was trimmed by 5 bases and J by 6 bases, leaving 6 bases between them. Germline lookup yields CDR1 SGHDN and CDR2 FVKESK. CDR3 nucleotides: TGTGCCAGCAGCTCCTCTGATACGCAGTATTTT. Encoded protein: CASSSSDTQYF.

The rearrangement uses TRBV12-5 and TRBJ1-1, with D perhaps matching TRBD1 (6 bases). V dropped 0 bases and J dropped 8 bases, with 19 bases sitting between them. Germline V CDR1 and CDR2: LGHNT, FRNRAP. The CDR3 has 16 amino acids. The CDR3 sequence: CASGLVLIWGPVEAFF. The CDR3 nucleotides read TGTGCTAGTGGTTTGGTACTCATCTGGGGGCCGGTAGAAGCTTTCTTT.

The CDR3 DNA reads as TGCGCCAGCAGCCAAAGGGGACAGGGTCCCCCCGGGGCTTTCTTT. It translates to CASSQRGQGPPGAFF. The chain couples TRBV4-1 to TRBJ1-1; the match to TRBD1 covers 9 bases. The CDR3 runs to 15 residues. The junction had 12 bases not matched to a gene; V was cut back by 2 bases and J by 11 bases. Germline CDR1 is MGHRA and CDR2 is YSYEKL.

V and J are TRBV9 and TRBJ2-7; 8 bases agree with TRBD2. The CDR3 is 15 residues long. J was trimmed by 4 bases and V by 3 bases; bases with no gene match: 9. Per the germline V gene, CDR1 is SGDLS and CDR2 is YYNGEE. The CDR3 DNA follows: TGTGCCAGCAGCGACCCCCCCGGGGGGGGGTACGAGCAGTACTTC. Amino acid sequence: CASSDPPGGGYEQYF.

CDR3 residues: CASSPLNTEAFF. Here the CDR3 DNA reads TGTGCCAGTAGTCCCTTGAACACTGAAGCTTTCTTT. This chain links TRBV19 with TRBJ1-1, with D hard to call. V lost 5 bases and J lost 0, with 4 bases in between. CDR1 and CDR2 from the germline V gene are LNHDA and SQIVND (reference sequence). This CDR3 comprises 12 residues.

The rearrangement uses TRBV27 and TRBJ2-2; D possibly corresponds to TRBD1 (5 bases). Germline V gene lookup returns CDR1 MNHEY and CDR2 SMNVEV (reference sequence). Trimming shortened V by 8 bases and J by 4 bases, and 8 bases separated the two germline ends. This CDR3 spans 12 amino acids. The CDR3 is CASAGLTGELFF. The CDR3 DNA is TGTGCCAGCGCAGGGCTCACCGGGGAGCTGTTTTTT.

This chain joins TRBV6-1 and TRBJ2-7, with D possibly TRBD2 on 6 matching bases. Germline V gene data show CDR1 as MNHNS and CDR2 as SASEGT. This CDR3 comprises 14 residues. Trimming removed 1 base from V and 2 bases from J, with 9 bases in between. This chain's CDR3 is CASSEVEGAYEQYF. DNA for the CDR3: TGTGCCAGCAGTGAAGTGGAGGGCGCCTACGAGCAGTACTTC.

CDR3 residues: CASSFVEAFF. The CDR3 coding sequence is TGTGCCAGCAGCTTCGTTGAAGCTTTCTTT. This chain joins TRBV7-2 and TRBJ1-1; D is unclear. V was cut by 3 bases and J by 7 bases, with 3 bases left in between. Germline V gives CDR1 SGHTA, CDR2 FQGNSA. The CDR3 sequence is 10 residues long.

The rearrangement joins TRBV7-9 to TRBJ1-2; D remains unclear. From germline, CDR1 is SEHNR and CDR2 FQNEAQ (reference sequence). CDR3 length: 10 amino acids. V was clipped by 4 bases and J by 8 bases, with 5 bases between them. The CDR3 DNA sequence: TGTGCCAGCAGCTCTGAGGGCTACACCTTC. Translating it yields CASSSEGYTF.

The rearrangement uses TRBV19 and TRBJ1-1; possible D gene TRBD1, 5 bases. V was pared by 6 bases and J by 7 bases, with 9 bases between. There are 11 residues in the CDR3. From germline, CDR1 is LNHDA and CDR2 SQIVND (reference sequence). The CDR3: CASRGAVEAFF. The CDR3 nucleotides are TGTGCCAGTAGAGGGGCAGTTGAAGCTTTCTTT.

The V call is TRBV4-1, the J call TRBJ1-1; D ambiguous. The CDR3 totals 13 residues. Germline values: CDR1 MGHRA, CDR2 YSYEKL. V lost 1 base and J lost 4, with 7 bases in between. The CDR3 is CASSQGWSTEAFF. The CDR3 DNA is TGCGCCAGCAGCCAAGGTTGGAGCACTGAAGCTTTCTTT.

This clone was observed once. V is TRBV2 and J is TRBJ2-7; 9 bases align to TRBD1. Germline V gene sequence: CDR1 SNHLY, CDR2 FYNNEI. After removal of 4 bases from V and 3 bases from J, the junction contained 13 bases not matched to a gene. This CDR3 is built from 17 residues. CDR3 amino acids: CASSGMGRDRVFYEQYF. CDR3 coding DNA: TGTGCCAGCAGTGGTATGGGTAGGGACAGGGTATTCTACGAGCAGTACTTC.

The chain is built from TRBV2 and TRBJ1-2; D might be TRBD1 (5 bases). Germline V gene lookup returns CDR1 SNHLY and CDR2 FYNNEI. V was clipped by 4 bases and J by 6 bases, with 9 bases between them. The CDR3 spans 12 residues. The CDR3 DNA is TGTGCCAGCAGTGTCCAGGGCCATGGCTACACCTTC. Translation gives CASSVQGHGYTF.

V usage is TRBV19 and J usage is TRBJ1-5; 10 positions match TRBD1. CDR1 and CDR2 (germline): LNHDA, SQIVND (reference sequence). V dropped 7 bases and J dropped 4; count of bases not matched to a gene: 7. The CDR3 loop spans 15 amino acids. The CDR3 sequence is CASTLTGGSNQPQHF. The CDR3 nucleotides are TGTGCCAGTACCCTGACAGGGGGCTCTAATCAGCCCCAGCATTTT.

The J gene is TRBJ1-1, the V gene TRBV2; D is uncertain. The V end was cut by 7 bases, the J end by 5 bases, with 8 bases between. The CDR3 contains 11 residues. Germline V gene lookup returns CDR1 SNHLY and CDR2 FYNNEI. The DNA of the CDR3 is TGTGCCAGCACAGGAGGGACTGAAGCTTTCTTT. Encoded protein: CASTGGTEAFF.

The rearrangement uses TRBV29-1 and TRBJ1-1; 9 bases are shared with TRBD1. CDR1 and CDR2 from the germline V gene are SQVTM and ANQGSEA. The CDR3 has 12 amino acids. V lost 6 bases to trimming and J lost 9 bases; unmatched junction nucleotides: 8. The DNA for the CDR3 is TGCAGCGTGGGGGGGACAGGGAACAAAGCTTTCTTT. Translating gives CSVGGTGNKAFF. Based on the CDR3 plus reference TRBV29-1 and TRBJ1-1, the full variable domain is SAVISQKPSRDICQRGTSLTIQCQVDSQVTMMFWYRQQPGQSLTLIATANQGSEATYESGFVIDKFPISRPNLTFSTLTVSNMSPEDSSIYLCSVGGTGNKAFFGQGTRLTVV.

This clone was seen just once. V is TRBV29-1 and J is TRBJ1-1; D perhaps matches TRBD1 (5 bases). The CDR3 extends over 14 amino acids. The V end was cut by 6 bases, the J end by 1 base, with 15 bases between. Germline V lookup: CDR1 SQVTM, CDR2 ANQGSEA. CDR3 sequence reads: CSVGGNSANTEAFF. The CDR3 nucleotides are TGCAGCGTGGGGGGTAACAGCGCGAACACTGAAGCTTTCTTT.